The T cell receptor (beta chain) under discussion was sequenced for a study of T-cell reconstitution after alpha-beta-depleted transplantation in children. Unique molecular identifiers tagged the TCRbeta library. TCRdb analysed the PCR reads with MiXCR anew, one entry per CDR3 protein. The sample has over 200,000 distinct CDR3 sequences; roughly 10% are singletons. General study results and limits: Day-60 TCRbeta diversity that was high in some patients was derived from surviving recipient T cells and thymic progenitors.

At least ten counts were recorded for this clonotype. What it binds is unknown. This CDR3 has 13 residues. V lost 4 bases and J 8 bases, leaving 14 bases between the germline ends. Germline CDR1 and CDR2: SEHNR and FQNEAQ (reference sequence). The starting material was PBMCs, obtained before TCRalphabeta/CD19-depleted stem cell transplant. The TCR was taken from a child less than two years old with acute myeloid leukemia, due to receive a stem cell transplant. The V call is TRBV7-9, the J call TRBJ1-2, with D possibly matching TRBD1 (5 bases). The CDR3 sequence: CASSWGTMGGYTF. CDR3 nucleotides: TGTGCCAGCAGCTGGGGGACCATGGGAGGCTACACCTTC. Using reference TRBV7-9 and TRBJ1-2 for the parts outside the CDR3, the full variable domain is DTGVSQNPRHKITKRGQNVTFRCDPISEHNRLYWYRQTLGQGPEFLTYFQNEAQLEKSRLLSDRFSAERPKGSFSTLEIQRTEQGDSAMYLCASSWGTMGGYTFGSGTRLTVV.